This note documents a single TCR beta chain sequence. The source of the sample is a study of neurological immune-mediated disorders. Per germline, CDR1 SGHVS and CDR2 FQNEAQ. Trimming stripped 6 bases from V and 6 bases from J, with 21 bases between. This CDR3 contains 15 residues. TCRdb processed the 5' RACE reads anew with MiXCR; each CDR3 protein has one entry. The data contain 55,000 to 70,000 distinct CDR3 sequences, 5.2% of them singletons. The J gene is TRBJ2-7, the V gene TRBV7-8; weak D call: TRBD1 (5 bases). Sample: PBMCs. The receptor was derived from a human donor with multiple sclerosis. The donor label of this sample is uncertain. The CDR3 DNA follows: TGTGCCAGCAGTAGGGGTAGAATTTCTTCATTCGAGCAGTACTTC. Translated, it gives CASSRGRISSFEQYF.